Each of the 16 T cell receptor beta chains below was sequenced from the same sample in a study of blood T cell repertoires in COVID-19. The assay was immunoSEQ multiplex PCR, and TCRdb's table has in-frame clones only and misses some. The sample lists about 200,000 clones; 75% to 85% were seen once. Material: PBMCs or T cells enriched from blood (not recorded which). These receptors were taken from a man in his forties who had recovered from COVID-19.

The chain is built from TRBV5-1 and TRBJ2-5; 9 nucleotides align to TRBD2. The CDR3 spans 14 residues. V shed 1 base, J shed 4 bases, and the junction held 2 bases outside the gene matches. CDR1 SGHRS and CDR2 YFSETQ come from the germline V gene. This chain's CDR3 is CASSLSGRPETQYF. CDR3 DNA: TGCGCCAGCAGCTTGAGCGGGAGGCCAGAGACCCAGTACTTC.

V is TRBV6-5 and J is TRBJ2-7; a possible D gene is TRBD1 (6 bases). The V and J ends lost 5 bases and 2 bases respectively, with 10 bases between them. The CDR3 runs 13 residues. CDR1 is MNHEY and CDR2 is SVGAGI in the germline V gene. This CDR3 is CASSPRGTYEQYF. The CDR3 nucleotides read TGTGCCAGCAGTCCCAGGGGAACCTACGAGCAGTACTTC.

The chain joins TRBV10-1 to TRBJ2-5; D may be TRBD1 (6 bases). The CDR3 loop spans 16 amino acids. Germline V gene sequence: CDR1 WNHNN, CDR2 SYGVQD (reference sequence). Trimming pared 0 bases from V and 5 bases from J, leaving 16 bases between. Here the CDR3 DNA reads TGCGCCAGCAGTGAGTCGGGTTATCAGGGGATGGAGACCCAGTACTTC. This codes for CASSESGYQGMETQYF.

This chain connects TRBV19 to TRBJ1-1; D remains unclear. Germline V CDR1 and CDR2: LNHDA, SQIVND (reference sequence). CDR3 length: 17 amino acids. The germline V and J ends were trimmed by 4 bases and 2 bases, with 20 bases remaining between them. The CDR3: CASSTSSWSERNTEAFF. The CDR3 DNA reads TGTGCCAGTAGTACCTCCTCGTGGTCCGAGAGAAACACTGAAGCTTTCTTT. The entire variable domain, with the rest obtained from reference TRBV19 and TRBJ1-1, is as follows: DGGITQSPKYLFRKEGQNVTLSCEQNLNHDAMYWYRQDPGQGLRLIYYSQIVNDFQKGDIAEGYSVSREKKESFPLTVTSAQKNPTAFYLCASSTSSWSERNTEAFFGQGTRLTVV.

As concerns this clone: The sample has other DNA sequences that encode this CDR3 too. V is TRBV19 and J is TRBJ1-2; 8 bases are a match to TRBD1. The germline V gene has CDR1 LNHDA and CDR2 SQIVND (reference sequence). This CDR3 comprises 14 residues. Losses at the gene ends were 1 base for V and 7 bases for J; bases not matched to a gene: 5. CDR3 sequence: CASSIGQGAGGYTF. Here the CDR3 DNA reads TGTGCCAGTAGTATAGGTCAGGGGGCCGGTGGCTACACCTTC.

The rearrangement joins TRBV23-1 to TRBJ2-4; 7 nucleotides match TRBD1. TRBV23-1 is an ORF; its function is uncertain. CDR3 length equals 19 residues. V lost 1 base to trimming and J lost 0 bases; unmatched junction nucleotides: 12. The CDR3 sequence is CASSQYLTGYRRAKNIQYF. In nucleotides, the CDR3 is TGCGCCAGCAGTCAATATTTGACAGGGTATAGGAGAGCCAAAAACATTCAGTACTTC.

This chain uses TRBV7-2 with TRBJ2-7; 12 bases align to TRBD1. The CDR3 consists of 15 residues. Losses at the gene ends were 7 bases for V and 4 bases for J; bases not matched to a gene: 8. The V gene's germline CDR1 is SGHTA and CDR2 FQGNSA. CDR3 sequence: CASTPGTGGAYEQYF. CDR3 in DNA: TGTGCCAGCACCCCAGGGACAGGGGGCGCGTACGAGCAGTACTTC.

V and J are TRBV7-9 and TRBJ2-1; 8 bases fit TRBD1. The CDR3 sequence is 15 residues long. Losses at the gene ends were 5 bases for V and 3 bases for J; bases not matched to a gene: 6. Germline V gene data show CDR1 as SEHNR and CDR2 as FQNEAQ (reference sequence). This CDR3 reads CASSPPGGNYNEQFF. The DNA for the CDR3 is TGTGCCAGCAGCCCCCCAGGGGGCAACTACAATGAGCAGTTCTTC.

This chain joins TRBV30 and TRBJ1-3, with D tentatively TRBD1 (6 bases). The CDR3 runs 12 residues. The germline V gene encodes CDR1 GTSNPN and CDR2 SVGIG (reference sequence). V lost 5 bases, J lost 2 bases, and 7 bases lay in between. Written as DNA, the CDR3 is TGTGCCTGGCAGGGGCCTGGAAACACCATATATTTT. It is translated as CAWQGPGNTIYF.

Concerning this clone itself: Other nucleotide sequences in the sample specify the same CDR3. The genes are TRBV19 and TRBJ1-3; unclear D gene. Germline values: CDR1 LNHDA, CDR2 SQIVND (reference sequence). Trimming removed 1 base from V and 0 bases from J, with 4 bases in between. CDR3 length: 14 amino acids. The CDR3: CASSIGSSGNTIYF. The CDR3 region has the DNA TGTGCCAGTAGTATAGGGAGCTCTGGAAACACCATATATTTT.

The rearrangement uses TRBV30 and TRBJ1-5; 8 bases fit TRBD1. Losses at the gene ends were 0 bases for V and 1 base for J; bases not matched to a gene: 2. Germline values: CDR1 GTSNPN, CDR2 SVGIG (reference sequence). This CDR3 has 15 amino acids. In DNA form, the CDR3 reads TGTGCCTGGAGTGTACAGGGGGTAAGCAATCAGCCCCAGCATTTT. Protein sequence: CAWSVQGVSNQPQHF.

V and J are TRBV7-3 and TRBJ2-5; weak D call: TRBD1 (6 bases). Germline V gene sequence: CDR1 SGHTA, CDR2 FQGTGA. The CDR3 runs 14 residues. The V end lost 5 bases, the J end lost 2 bases, and 12 bases lay between the germline ends. This chain's CDR3 is CASSLGQQQETQYF. The CDR3, as DNA: TGTGCCAGCAGCCTGGGACAACAACAAGAGACCCAGTACTTC. The entire variable domain, with the rest obtained from reference TRBV7-3 and TRBJ2-5, is as follows: GAGVSQTPSNKVTEKGKYVELRCDPISGHTALYWYRQSLGQGPEFLIYFQGTGAADDSGLPNDRFFAVRPEGSVSTLKIQRTERGDSAVYLCASSLGQQQETQYFGPGTRLLVL.

J is TRBJ2-3 and V is TRBV19; D perhaps matches TRBD2 (5 bases). V was pared by 3 bases and J by 0 bases, with 10 bases between. Germline CDR1 and CDR2: LNHDA and SQIVND (reference sequence). The CDR3 loop spans 15 amino acids. The CDR3 region has the DNA TGTGCCAGTAGTATCGACTACACTAGCACAGATACGCAGTATTTT. Amino acids: CASSIDYTSTDTQYF.

Only a few counts were recorded for this clone. This chain connects TRBV7-3 to TRBJ2-5, with 12 bases matching TRBD2. This CDR3 contains 15 residues. Germline CDR1 SGHTA, CDR2 FQGTGA. J was trimmed by 4 bases and V by 0 bases; bases with no gene match: 0. As DNA, the CDR3 is TGTGCCAGCAGCTTAACGGGACTAGCGGGAGAGACCCAGTACTTC. Translated: CASSLTGLAGETQYF.

This CDR3 is CASSPGTGGREKLFF. In DNA, the CDR3 is TGTGCCAGCAGCCCAGGGACAGGGGGACGTGAAAAACTGTTTTTT. The V gene is TRBV7-9, the J gene TRBJ1-4, with TRBD1 identical over 11 bases. CDR3 length equals 15 residues. The germline CDR1 and CDR2 sequences are SEHNR and FQNEAQ (reference sequence). V was clipped by 5 bases and J by 7 bases; unmatched bases: 6.

V is TRBV7-9 and J is TRBJ1-2, with D maybe TRBD1 (6 bases). Germline lookup yields CDR1 SEHNR and CDR2 FQNEAQ (reference sequence). The V end was cut by 6 bases, the J end by 10 bases, with 18 bases between. The CDR3 extends over 13 amino acids. The CDR3 here is CASRGGGPGNYTF. In DNA, the CDR3 is TGTGCCAGCAGAGGGGGAGGGCCGGGAAACTACACCTTC.